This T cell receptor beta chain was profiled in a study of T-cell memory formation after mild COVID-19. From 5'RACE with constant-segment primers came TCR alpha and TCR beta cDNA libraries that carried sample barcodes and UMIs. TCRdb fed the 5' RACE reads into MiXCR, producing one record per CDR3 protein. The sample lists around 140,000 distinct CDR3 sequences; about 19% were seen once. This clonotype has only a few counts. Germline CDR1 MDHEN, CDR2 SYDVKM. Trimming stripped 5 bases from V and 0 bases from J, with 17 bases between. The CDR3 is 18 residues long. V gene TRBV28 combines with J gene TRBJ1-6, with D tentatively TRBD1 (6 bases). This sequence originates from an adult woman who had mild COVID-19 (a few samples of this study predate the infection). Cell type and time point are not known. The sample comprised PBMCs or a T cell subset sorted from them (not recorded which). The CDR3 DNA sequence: TGTGCCAGCAGTGCCGACAGGACCTCTAGCTCCTATAATTCACCCCTCCACTTT. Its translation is CASSADRTSSSYNSPLHF.